A selection of T cell receptor beta chains follows, all from one sample in a study of blood T cell repertoires in COVID-19. Clones were sequenced by immunoSEQ multiplex PCR, and TCRdb holds only the in-frame ones, with some missing. The data show about 150,000 clones, 85% seen once. Sequenced input: PBMCs or T cells enriched from blood (not recorded which). The receptors derive from a woman in her forties who had recovered from COVID-19. The CDR3 runs from the conserved cysteine through the conserved F or W. The D gene is left open where the match is weak. A row's size may be missing; if present it is once, few, many or a size class.

>NA|TRBJ1-6|NA|TRBV2
TGTGCCAGCCAGGACTTTTTACCCCTCCACTTT
CASQDFLPLHF
>NA|TRBJ1-6|NA|TRBV2
TGTGCCAGCAGTCCAGGGGTACATAATTCACCCCTCCACTTT
CASSPGVHNSPLHF
>TRBD2|TRBJ2-7|NA|TRBV5-1
TGCGCCAGCAGCATCGGGACTAGCGGTTTCTACGAGCAGTACTTC
CASSIGTSGFYEQYF
>NA|TRBJ1-2|NA|TRBV30
TGTGCCTGGAGCGGGGGAGAAGACTATGGCTACACCTTC
CAWSGGEDYGYTF
>TRBD2|TRBJ2-7|NA|TRBV18
TGTGCCAGCTCACCAGCTAGCGGGGGCAGTGGCGACGAGCAGTACTTC
CASSPASGGSGDEQYF
>NA|TRBJ2-7|NA|TRBV9
TGTGCCAGCAGCGTAACCGTTAGCGGCTCCTACGAGCAGTACTTC
CASSVTVSGSYEQYF
>NA|TRBJ1-1|NA|TRBV5-1
TGCGCCAGCAGCTTACAGACCTTGAACACTGAAGCTTTCTTT
CASSLQTLNTEAFF
>NA|TRBJ1-1|few|TRBV5-1
TGCGCCAGCAGCTTGGGGACCGGGGGTACTGAAGCTTTCTTT
CASSLGTGGTEAFF
>NA|TRBJ1-5|NA|TRBV7-9
TGTGCCAGCAGCCCCGCGGAAGGCAATCAGCCCCAGCATTTT
CASSPAEGNQPQHF
>TRBD2|TRBJ2-4|NA|TRBV18
TGTGCCAGCTCACCAGTCCCGGGACTAGCGGGAGGGATAAGAAACATTCAGTACTTC
CASSPVPGLAGGIRNIQYF
>TRBD2|TRBJ2-7|NA|TRBV3-1/TRBV3-2
TGTGCCAGCAGCCACGACCCACGCCTAGCGGTTCTTTCCTACGAGCAGTACTTC
CASSHDPRLAVLSYEQYF
>NA|TRBJ2-1|once|TRBV21-1
TGTGCCAGCAGTCTTTCGAATAGCGGGAGGGGTAATGAGCAGTTCTTC
CASSLSNSGRGNEQFF
>NA|TRBJ1-2|few|TRBV19
TGTGCCAGTAGTATAGATTTGCAGTATGGCTACACCTTC
CASSIDLQYGYTF
>TRBD1|TRBJ1-5|few|TRBV6-2/TRBV6-3
TGTGCCAGCAGCCCGTGGGACAGGGCATTTTGGGACAGCAATCAGCCCCAGCATTTT
CASSPWDRAFWDSNQPQHF
>TRBD1|TRBJ2-2|NA|TRBV7-9
TGTGCCAGCAGTTCCACAGGGGGAACCGGGGAGCTGTTTTTT
CASSSTGGTGELFF
>NA|TRBJ2-5|NA|TRBV3-1/TRBV3-2
TGTGCCAGCAGCCTCTCAGGGGGGCAGGAGACCCAGTACTTC
CASSLSGGQETQYF
>TRBD1|TRBJ1-2|NA|TRBV3-1/TRBV3-2
TGTGCCAGCAGGGATAGTCCGGCAGGGGGATACTATGGCTACACCTTC
CASRDSPAGGYYGYTF
>TRBD1|TRBJ2-2|NA|TRBV6-5
TGTGCCAGCAGCCGGGACAGGGGGCCCAACGGGGAGCTGTTTTTT
CASSRDRGPNGELFF
>TRBD1|TRBJ1-2|NA|TRBV27
TGTGCCAGCAGGCGGGGACAGCTCGTCGGCTACACCTTC
CASRRGQLVGYTF
>NA|TRBJ2-7|NA|TRBV29-1
TGCAGCGTTGTAATTTCACAGGGAGCCTCCTACGAGCAGTACTTC
CSVVISQGASYEQYF
>NA|TRBJ2-7|NA|TRBV6-5
TGTGCCAGCAGCAAAACAGGGCTCCACCTTTACGAGCAGTACTTC
CASSKTGLHLYEQYF
>TRBD1|TRBJ2-2|once|TRBV13
TGTGCCAGCAGCACCCGACAGGGGGCCGGGGAGCTGTTTTTT
CASSTRQGAGELFF
>TRBD2|TRBJ2-1|NA|TRBV9
TGTGCCAGCAGGGAACTAGCGGGAGGCTACAATGAGCAGTTCTTC
CASRELAGGYNEQFF
>TRBD1|TRBJ2-2|NA|TRBV6-5
TGTGCCAGCTCGACAGGGGGGGACACCGGGGAGCTGTTTTTT
CASSTGGDTGELFF
>TRBD1|TRBJ1-1|once|TRBV19
TGTGCCAGTAGTTTACGTTCCAGGGGGTTCGCCACTGAAGCTTTCTTT
CASSLRSRGFATEAFF
>TRBD2|TRBJ2-7|once|TRBV5-1
TGCGCCAGCAGCTTGGGACTAGCGGGGTACTACTACGAGCAGTACTTC
CASSLGLAGYYYEQYF
>TRBD1|TRBJ1-2|NA|TRBV4-1
TGCGCCAGCAGCCAAGTTTTGCAGGGGGGAAATGGCTACACCTTC
CASSQVLQGGNGYTF
>TRBD1|TRBJ2-7|NA|TRBV5-5
TGTGCCAGCAGCTTCACAGGGGACGAGCAGTACTTC
CASSFTGDEQYF
>TRBD1|TRBJ2-7|NA|TRBV4-1
TGCGCCAGCAGCCCCCTAGGACAGGGGGCACGGGACGAGCAGTACTTC
CASSPLGQGARDEQYF
>NA|TRBJ2-7|NA|TRBV9
TGTGCCAGCAGCGCTCTCCTATCCGGGGGCGAGCAGTACTTC
CASSALLSGGEQYF
>NA|TRBJ1-6|NA|TRBV19
TGTGCCAGTAGCCTCGGGCCCGGGGATTCACCCCTCCACTTT
CASSLGPGDSPLHF
>NA|TRBJ1-3|NA|TRBV15
TGTGCCACCAGCAGAGAAGGGAGGACTGGAAACACCATATATTTT
CATSREGRTGNTIYF
>NA|TRBJ1-6|NA|TRBV6-5
TGTGCCAGCAGTTACTCGCAGGGGTCACCCCTCCACTTT
CASSYSQGSPLHF
>TRBD1|TRBJ1-3|NA|TRBV12-5
TGTGCTAGTGGCCCCGGGACAGGGAAAGGAAACACCATATATTTT
CASGPGTGKGNTIYF
>NA|TRBJ2-5|once|TRBV5-6
TGTGCCAGCAACCACAGGGCCAGGGAGACCCAGTACTTC
CASNHRARETQYF
>NA|TRBJ1-4|once|TRBV27
TGTGCCAGCAGTTTACTTGCCAGCGGACGTAATGAAAAACTGTTTTTT
CASSLLASGRNEKLFF
>TRBD1|TRBJ2-7|NA|TRBV19
TGTGCCAGTAGTATGGGCCGGGCAGGGGGCTACTACGAGCAGTACTTC
CASSMGRAGGYYEQYF
>NA|TRBJ1-1|few|TRBV11-2
TGTGCCAGCAGCTTAGCCGCGGGCCTCGAAGCTTTCTTT
CASSLAAGLEAFF
>NA|TRBJ1-1|NA|TRBV5-4
TGTGCCAGCAGCTTGCAGGGGTCTAGTTGGGAAGCTTTCTTT
CASSLQGSSWEAFF
>NA|TRBJ1-5|NA|TRBV19
TGTGCCAGTATGGGGAGGATTATTAGCAATCAGCCCCAGCATTTT
CASMGRIISNQPQHF
>NA|TRBJ2-6|NA|TRBV13
TGTGCCAGCAGCGCATCAATGGGCACTTCTGGGGCCAACGTCCTGACTTTC
CASSASMGTSGANVLTF
>TRBD2|TRBJ2-1|NA|TRBV11-2
TGTGCCAGCAGCCCTGGACTAGCGGGAAACAATGAGCAGTTCTTC
CASSPGLAGNNEQFF
>NA|TRBJ2-1|NA|TRBV5-1
TGCGCCAGCAGCTTGGACAGGGTCAGCTCCTACAATGAGCAGTTCTTC
CASSLDRVSSYNEQFF
>NA|TRBJ2-7|NA|TRBV19
TGTGCCAGTAGTATTTCCGACAGTTCCTACGAGCAGTACTTC
CASSISDSSYEQYF
>TRBD2|TRBJ2-2|NA|TRBV7-2
TGTGCCAGCAGCTTAGGGAGCGGGGGGCCCGGGGAGCTGTTTTTT
CASSLGSGGPGELFF
>NA|TRBJ1-1|NA|TRBV4-1
TGCGCCAGCAGCCCTAGTGGCACTGAAGCTTTCTTT
CASSPSGTEAFF
>TRBD1|TRBJ1-4|NA|TRBV28
TGTGCCAGCAGTATCCTTAACAGGGGGCCTAATGAAAAACTGTTTTTT
CASSILNRGPNEKLFF
>TRBD1|TRBJ1-1|NA|TRBV7-8
TGTGCCAGCAGCGAGACAGGGGGCAGTGACACTGAAGCTTTCTTT
CASSETGGSDTEAFF
>TRBD2|TRBJ2-7|many|TRBV5-1
TGCGCCAGCAGACTGGGACTAGCGGCGTACGAGCAGTACTTC
CASRLGLAAYEQYF
>TRBD2|TRBJ2-1|NA|TRBV19
TGTGCCAGTAGCAAAAGCGGGAGCTCCTACAATGAGCAGTTCTTC
CASSKSGSSYNEQFF
>NA|TRBJ1-4|NA|TRBV29-1
TGCAGCGTTGAACAGCCAGGGTCTAATGAAAAACTGTTTTTT
CSVEQPGSNEKLFF
>TRBD1|TRBJ1-2|NA|TRBV28
TGTGCCAGCAGCTTGACAGGGGAGGTTGGAAACTATGGCTACACCTTC
CASSLTGEVGNYGYTF
>TRBD2|TRBJ2-7|NA|TRBV3-1/TRBV3-2
TGTGCCAGCAGCCAACCGATGGTGGCGGGGGAGTCCTACGAGCAGTACTTC
CASSQPMVAGESYEQYF
>TRBD1|TRBJ2-2|NA|TRBV7-3
TGTGCCAGCAGCTTAAACAGGGGTGGTACCGGGGAGCTGTTTTTT
CASSLNRGGTGELFF
>NA|TRBJ1-6|NA|TRBV10-2
TGCGCCAGCAGCCGGGATCCTTACTCACCCCCCCACTTT
CASSRDPYSPPHF
>NA|TRBJ2-2|NA|TRBV21-1
TGTGCCAGCAGCAAAGCAAAGAGAAACGCCGGGGAGCTGTTTTTT
CASSKAKRNAGELFF
>TRBD2|TRBJ2-7|NA|TRBV5-6
TGTGCCAGCAGCTTGAGCAGCGGGAGGCCCCCGCTCTACGAGCAGTACTTC
CASSLSSGRPPLYEQYF
>TRBD2|TRBJ2-1|NA|TRBV7-3
TGTGCCAGCAGCCTGACTAGCGGGACGTTTTACAATGAGCAGTTCTTC
CASSLTSGTFYNEQFF
>TRBD2|TRBJ2-5|NA|TRBV6-2/TRBV6-3
TGTGCCAGCAGTTACGAAGCGGGGGCGGGGGAGACCCAGTACTTC
CASSYEAGAGETQYF